One T cell receptor beta chain is described in this entry. The sample is drawn from a study of shared clonotypes between healthy human individuals. For the study at large: Donor composition was two women and a few men, aged 18 to 49.

Assay: immunoSEQ multiplex PCR; the TCRdb copy retains only in-frame clones and omits some. The sample holds roughly 680,000 clones; 72% are singletons and the top ten take about 1.7%. Germline V gives CDR1 LNHDA, CDR2 SQIVND (reference sequence). This CDR3 contains 14 residues. The genes are TRBV19 and TRBJ2-5; D assignment may be TRBD1 or TRBD2 (7 bases each). Gene TRBJ2-7 matches the end of the DNA better, so the J call may be wrong. The sequencing input was memory CD4+ T cells sorted from blood. Subset specified: CD45RA-negative fraction. This clonotype originated in a woman in her twenties or thirties in good health. CDR3 protein: CASSSGGEPYEQYF. In DNA, the CDR3 is TGTGCCAGTAGTTCAGGGGGGGAACCCTACGAGCAGTACTTC.